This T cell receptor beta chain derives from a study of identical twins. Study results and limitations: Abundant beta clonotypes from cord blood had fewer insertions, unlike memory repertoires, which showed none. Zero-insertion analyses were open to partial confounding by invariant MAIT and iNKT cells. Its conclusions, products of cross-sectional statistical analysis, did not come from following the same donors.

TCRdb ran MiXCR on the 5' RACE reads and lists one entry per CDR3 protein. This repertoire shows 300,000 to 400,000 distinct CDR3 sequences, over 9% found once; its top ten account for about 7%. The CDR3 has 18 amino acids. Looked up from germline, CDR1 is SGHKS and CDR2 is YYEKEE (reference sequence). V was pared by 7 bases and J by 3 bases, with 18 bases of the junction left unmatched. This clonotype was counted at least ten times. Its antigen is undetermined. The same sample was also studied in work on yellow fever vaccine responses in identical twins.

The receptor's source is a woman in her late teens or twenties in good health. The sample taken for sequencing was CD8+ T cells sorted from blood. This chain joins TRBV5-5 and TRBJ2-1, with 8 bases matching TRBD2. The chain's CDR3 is CASRWGAGVHSLYNEQFF. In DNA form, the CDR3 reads TGTGCCAGCCGGTGGGGAGCGGGAGTACACTCTCTCTACAATGAGCAGTTCTTC.